Sequencing of this T cell receptor (beta chain) was carried out in a study of a mutant IDH1 vaccine in newly diagnosed glioma. Overall study: Former treatment meant radiotherapy, temozolomide, or both; the majority had gotten both.

The V end was cut by 3 bases, the J end by 5 bases, with 11 bases between. Germline V gene sequence: CDR1 MGHRA, CDR2 YSYEKL. The CDR3 consists of 13 residues. As to time point: baseline, week 1 (first vaccination visit). Treatment of the sample: pre-vaccination baseline after standard-of-care therapy. TCRdb's table, derived via immunoSEQ multiplex PCR, lists solely in-frame clones and lacks some. The repertoire holds 60,000 to 75,000 clones, with around four fifths as singletons. The receptor's source is a woman aged 18 to 35 with glioma. Some clones in this sample may be carry-over from other donors' samples. Sample: peripheral blood mononuclear cells (PBMCs), taken from a glioma patient treated with radiotherapy, temozolomide or both. The V call is TRBV4-1, the J call TRBJ2-7; D is unclear. The CDR3 loop reads CASSQVERDEQYF. The CDR3 DNA sequence: TGCGCCAGCAGCCAGGTGGAACGCGACGAGCAGTACTTC.